This T cell receptor (beta chain) was retrieved from a study of cytomegalovirus exposure and HLA in healthy donors (dated by TCRdb to 2016 to 2017). With respect to the entire study: An earlier analysis of more than 550 of the donors reported around 280 Gb of sequence data and 117 million unique TCR beta sequences obtained from approximately 180 million T cells. An early release that covered fewer than 800 HLA-typed donors contained around 300 gigabases of sequencing data and 75 million to 100 million unique TCR sequences. Of the approximately 400 genotyped donors, over 70% fell in the genetic ancestry cluster associated with self-reported Caucasian donors. The study aimed to test whether cataloging public T cell receptors could reveal signatures of past pathogen exposure. The study used immunosequencing to profile the T cell repertoires of approximately 690 subjects and linked those repertoires to cytomegalovirus serostatus. Besides the first cohort of under 700 subjects, a separate validation cohort made up of some 110 different subjects was used. The study combined high-throughput TCR immunosequencing, statistical association of individual TCRs with disease status, and machine learning to predict cytomegalovirus infection status. A later analysis re-analyzed previously published TCR beta repertoires from approximately 700 donors and added high-resolution HLA genotyping to study TCR occurrence patterns. Rather than drawing on any new phenotypic data, the later analysis identified candidate immune exposures from TCR beta sequences and the way those sequences occurred across donors. In an earlier analysis of roughly 540 of the donors, high-throughput TCR beta sequencing was used to judge whether each TCR beta V gene segment behaved as functional or pseudogenic. Donor age, sex, ethnicity and CMV serostatus were collected together with the repertoire data. A later genetic analysis used genome-wide SNP genotypes for about 65% of the roughly 700 donors, treating that subset as a discovery cohort. Every discovery cohort repertoire had been produced on one sequencing platform. HLA typing included class I and class II loci at four-digit resolution. Typing coverage varied by locus: about 629-640 donors for A, B, C, DRB1 and DQB1; some 520 for DQA1; over 600 for DPA1; 400 to 480 for DPB1. A handful of DR-DQ haplotypes were treated as single units for association and clustering because of strong linkage in the cohort. Among a few hundred genotyped donors of the cohort, an average of about 240,000 unique TCR beta nucleotide sequences were sequenced per donor, about a sixth of them non-productive. Study-level results and caveats: Most TCR sequences were seen in very few donors, while some public TCRs were found in many individuals. Assigning TCR associations to individual alleles was difficult when HLA alleles, especially DR and DQ, strongly co-occurred. A few of the identified cytomegalovirus-associated TCR beta chains were confirmed in vitro to be specific for cytomegalovirus antigens. In a later analysis, more than 15,000 TCR beta sequences were associated with specific HLA alleles at a false discovery rate of 0.05. Several of the top co-occurrence clusters appeared to be linked to parvovirus B19, influenza, CMV and Epstein-Barr virus, according to a later analysis. A group of highly shared sequence variants was considered likely to be a technical artifact of the sequencing pipeline. This cohort had only TCR beta chains sequenced, and the lack of alpha or paired-chain data limited which features could be detected. CMV serostatus was the only immune exposure information available for the cohort. Some IMGT-functional V segments, including TRBV6-2 and TRBV6-3, could not be distinguished by the 87-base-pair reads and were therefore excluded. According to a later genetic analysis, donors in an Asian-associated ancestry cluster had fewer N-insertions in productive TCRs than the approximately 690-donor mean. In the study, 164 TCR beta chains were listed as associated with cytomegalovirus. A later analysis found that most CMV-associated TCR beta chains appeared HLA-restricted, with HLA associations seemingly driven largely by CMV exposure. Compared with equally common non-associated chains, HLA-associated TCR beta chains in a later analysis were more clonally expanded and had lower generation probabilities. HLA typing was unavailable for some donors at each locus, so association tests used only the typed subset. Cytomegalovirus status was reported to be diagnosed by the classifier with high specificity and sensitivity in both the original and validation cohorts. It was suggested by the authors that the approach could potentially be generalized to other disease states and immunological phenotypes. Because counts were too low, approximately 15 rarely observed V segments, including chromosome 9 orphons, were excluded from the earlier analysis of 587 of the donors. A further reported finding was that TCR beta sequences accurately predicted the HLA-A and HLA-B alleles for most subjects in the first cohort. In a later analysis, the rate of TCR association differed among HLA loci, with DRB1 alleles having the most associated TCRs and HLA-C alleles having the fewest. Roughly uniform sequencing depth across donors was assumed in presence/absence analyses, although this assumption may not hold. In a later genetic analysis, a missense DCLRE1C variant was associated with V-gene and J-gene trimming of TCR beta chains, and the association was replicated in an independent cohort. Linkage disequilibrium might explain the correlated functional status among segregating V segments, but an unknown experimental factor could not be excluded. In an earlier analysis of about 600 of the donors, most TCR beta V segments appeared in productive rearrangements about 90% or about 30% of the time, broadly matching IMGT annotations.

The library was prepared using the immunoSEQ multiplex PCR assay. For the multiplex PCR, a mixture combining 60 forward primers for TCR Vbeta segments and 13 reverse primers for TCR Jbeta segments was used. The CDR3 region of rearranged TCR beta genes was amplified from genomic DNA by a multiplex PCR assay. The amplified TCR beta libraries were sequenced on the Illumina HiSeq System as 87-base-pair reads. The paper's processing steps were these. A later analysis tallied around 87 million unique TCR beta chains across the 666 repertoires, and around 12 million of those chains were shared by two or more donors. Raw reads were error-corrected and collapsed into unique sequences by a nearest-neighbor algorithm in which closely related sequences were merged to remove PCR and sequencing errors. Alignment of CDR3 sequences to IMGT reference sequences was used to assign V, D and J gene segments. For a sequence to be retained, at least a six-nucleotide match to both a V gene segment and a J gene segment was required. A rearrangement counted as productive if the CDR3 had no stop codons and remained in frame with V and J, and every other rearrangement counted as non-productive. CDR3 was defined according to IMGT convention as the region running from the second conserved V-encoded cysteine to the conserved J-encoded phenylalanine. In an earlier analysis of approximately 500 of the donors, sequences lacking an unambiguous match to a single V gene segment were excluded. An earlier analysis of 587 of the donors called V segments functional above 56.7% productive rearrangements and segregating when the between-donor standard deviation exceeded 5%. A statistical classification framework was built for diagnosing cytomegalovirus status from the catalog of TCR beta chain sequences. V and J gene assignment, in a later analysis, came from comparing TCR nucleotide sequences with IMGT/GENE-DB human TR gene sequences. A later analysis assigned CDR3 sequences and most-parsimonious VDJ recombination scenarios with the TCRdist pipeline. In a later analysis, every TCR beta chain was defined by the combination of its CDR3 amino acid sequence and its V-gene family, and reads without a unique V-gene family were dropped. As a way to deal with suspected cross-contamination and a sequencing artifact, a later analysis dropped hundreds of nucleotide sequences that were highly shared and had low generation probability. A later analysis calculated a clonal expansion index for each public chain from normalized within-repertoire ranks of inferred template counts. A later analysis computed generation probabilities with a VDJ recombination model fitted to out-of-frame rearrangements, and checked the results against IGoR. In a later analysis, TCR-TCR, TCR-HLA and TCR-CMV co-occurrence was scored with hypergeometric tests, and a repertoire-size bias correction was applied to TCR pairs. To estimate false discovery rates, a later analysis permuted the HLA or CMV assignments 20 times. In a later analysis, co-occurring TCRs were grouped using DBSCAN, and TCRdist sequence similarity was added for clustering within HLA-allele-positive subsets. Repertoires with fewer than 30,000 or more than 120,000 public chains were left out of co-occurrence clustering, as were five repertoires with anomalous nucleotide sharing. Held by TCRdb, this immuneACCESS table contains in-frame sequences only and omits some clones. Under half of the omission traces to an unresolved V gene where checked; the cause of the rest is unknown. V and J calls and clone size are copied from that table; D and trimming were computed from the DNA. The sample profile shows about 94,000 clones; more than 60% of them were found once. The ten largest clones add up to 3.9% of the sample.

Details on this clone: The target of this receptor is not known. Nothing much larger sits one base from this clone, and base qualities are not available.

Via the germline V gene, CDR1 is SGHTA and CDR2 FQGTGA. The CDR3 has 15 amino acids, counting the end cysteine and phenylalanine. Only the CDR3 DNA stays, 45 bases, in frame from base 1. The germline V end is reduced by 3 bases and the J end by 1 base; junction bases left unmatched: 3. The cohort comprised 670 or so healthy bone marrow donors. All cohort members were sampled while nominally healthy, although unrecorded immune exposures were likely present. The donor tested CMV seronegative, placing the donor among the 300 to 450 seronegative members of the cohort. A peripheral blood sample was collected from each donor, and TCR beta sequencing was performed on peripheral blood mononuclear cells. The Qiagen DNeasy Blood Extraction Kit was used to extract genomic DNA from the blood cell samples.

The sequence joins TRBV7-3 to TRBJ1-1; 9 central bases correspond to TRBD1. The origin of this receptor is a man between 25 and 39 years old in good health and CMV-seronegative. The sequenced sample was PBMCs. The bases read TGTGCCAGCAGCTTGACGACAGGGGGGAACACTGAAGCTTTCTTT. Its protein is CASSLTTGGNTEAFF.